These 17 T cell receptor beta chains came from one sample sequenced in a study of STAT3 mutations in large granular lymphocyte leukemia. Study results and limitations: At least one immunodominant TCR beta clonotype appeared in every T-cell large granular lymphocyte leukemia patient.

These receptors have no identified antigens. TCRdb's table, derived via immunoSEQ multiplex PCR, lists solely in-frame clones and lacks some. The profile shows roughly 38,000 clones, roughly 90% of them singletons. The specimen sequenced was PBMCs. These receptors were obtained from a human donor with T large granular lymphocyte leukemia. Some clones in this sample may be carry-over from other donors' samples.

CDR3 residues: CASSLAAGGNYGYTF. Here the CDR3 DNA reads TGCGCCAGCAGCTTGGCAGCAGGGGGTAACTATGGCTACACCTTC. The chain employs TRBV5-1 and TRBJ1-2, with 7 bases fitting TRBD1. Trimming took 0 bases from V and 1 from J; bases not matched to a gene: 3. This CDR3 is 15 amino acids long. CDR1 SGHRS and CDR2 YFSETQ come from the germline V gene.

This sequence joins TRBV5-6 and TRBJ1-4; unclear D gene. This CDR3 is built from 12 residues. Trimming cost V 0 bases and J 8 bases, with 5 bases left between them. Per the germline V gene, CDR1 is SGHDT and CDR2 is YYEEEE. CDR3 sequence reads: CASSLGTEKLFF. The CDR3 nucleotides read TGTGCCAGCAGCTTGGGAACGGAAAAACTGTTTTTT.

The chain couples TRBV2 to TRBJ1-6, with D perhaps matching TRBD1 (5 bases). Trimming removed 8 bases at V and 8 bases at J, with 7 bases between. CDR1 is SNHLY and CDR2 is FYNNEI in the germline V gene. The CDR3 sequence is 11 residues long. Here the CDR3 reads CASGAYSPLHF. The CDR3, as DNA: TGTGCCAGCGGGGCCTATTCACCCCTCCACTTT. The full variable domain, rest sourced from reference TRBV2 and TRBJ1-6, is EPEVTQTPSHQVTQMGQEVILRCVPISNHLYFYWYRQILGQKVEFLVSFYNNEISEKSEIFDDQFSVERPDGSNFTLKIRSTKLEDSAMYFCASGAYSPLHFGNGTRLTVT.

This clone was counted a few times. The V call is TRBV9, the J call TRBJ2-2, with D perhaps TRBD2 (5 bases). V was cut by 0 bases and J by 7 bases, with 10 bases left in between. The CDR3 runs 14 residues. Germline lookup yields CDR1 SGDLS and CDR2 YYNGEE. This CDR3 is CASSVEGSGGELFF. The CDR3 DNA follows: TGTGCCAGCAGCGTAGAAGGAAGCGGCGGGGAGCTGTTTTTT.

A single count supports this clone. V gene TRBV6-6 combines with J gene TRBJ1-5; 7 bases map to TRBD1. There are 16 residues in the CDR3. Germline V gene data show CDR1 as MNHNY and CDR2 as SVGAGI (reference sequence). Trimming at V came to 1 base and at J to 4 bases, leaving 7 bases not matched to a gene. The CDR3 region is CASSYLASGGNQPQHF. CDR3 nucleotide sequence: TGTGCCAGCAGTTACTTAGCGTCAGGGGGTAATCAGCCCCAGCATTTT.

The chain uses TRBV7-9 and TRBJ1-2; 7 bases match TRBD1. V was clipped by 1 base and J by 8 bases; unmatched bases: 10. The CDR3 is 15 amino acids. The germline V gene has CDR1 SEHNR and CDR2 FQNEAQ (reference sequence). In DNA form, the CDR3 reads TGTGCCAGCAGCTTAGACTCAGGGGGAGAAAGAGGCTACACCTTC. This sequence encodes CASSLDSGGERGYTF.

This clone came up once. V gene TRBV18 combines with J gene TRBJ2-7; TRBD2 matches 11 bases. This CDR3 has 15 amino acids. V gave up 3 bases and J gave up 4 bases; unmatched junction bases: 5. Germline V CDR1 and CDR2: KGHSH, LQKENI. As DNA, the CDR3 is TGTGCCAGCTCACCTAGACTAGCGGGAAAGTACGAGCAGTACTTC. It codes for CASSPRLAGKYEQYF.

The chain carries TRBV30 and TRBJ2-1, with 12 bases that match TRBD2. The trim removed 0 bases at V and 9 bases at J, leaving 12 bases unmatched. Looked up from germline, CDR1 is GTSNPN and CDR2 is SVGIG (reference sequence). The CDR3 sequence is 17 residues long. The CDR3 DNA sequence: TGTGCCTGGAGTGTTACCCGGACTAGCGGGGAGAGTGGTGAGCAGTTCTTC. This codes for CAWSVTRTSGESGEQFF. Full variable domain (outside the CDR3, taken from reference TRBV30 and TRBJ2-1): SQTIHQWPATLVQPVGSPLSLECTVEGTSNPNLYWYRQAAGRGLQLLFYSVGIGQISSEVPQNLSASRPQDRQFILSSKKLLLSDSGFYLCAWSVTRTSGESGEQFFGPGTRLTVL.

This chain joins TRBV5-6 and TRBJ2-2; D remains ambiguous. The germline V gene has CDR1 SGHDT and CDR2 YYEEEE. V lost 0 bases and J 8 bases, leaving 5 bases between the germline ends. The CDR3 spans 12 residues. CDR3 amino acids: CASSLAGGELFF. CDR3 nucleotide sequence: TGTGCCAGCAGCTTGGCCGGGGGGGAGCTGTTTTTT.

CDR3 sequence (DNA): TGTGCCAGCAGCTTAGGCCAGGGGGAAGTGACCCAGTACTTC. Its translation: CASSLGQGEVTQYF. The rearrangement joins TRBV7-9 to TRBJ2-5; TRBD1 matches 7 bases. Germline V CDR1 and CDR2: SEHNR, FQNEAQ (reference sequence). This CDR3 comprises 14 residues. J gave up 7 bases and V 1 base, and 6 bases lay outside the gene matches.

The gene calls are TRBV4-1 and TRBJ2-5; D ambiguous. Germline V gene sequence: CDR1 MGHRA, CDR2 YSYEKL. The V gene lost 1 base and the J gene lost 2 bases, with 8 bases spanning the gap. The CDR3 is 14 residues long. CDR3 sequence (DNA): TGCGCCAGCAGCCAAGCGGACCTTCAAGAGACCCAGTACTTC. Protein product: CASSQADLQETQYF.

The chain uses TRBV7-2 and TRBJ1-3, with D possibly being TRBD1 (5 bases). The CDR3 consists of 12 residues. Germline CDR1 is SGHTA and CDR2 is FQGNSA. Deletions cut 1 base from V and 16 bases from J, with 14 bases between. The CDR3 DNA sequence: TGTGCCAGCAGCTTAGATGCGACAGTACAGTATTTT. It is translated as CASSLDATVQYF.

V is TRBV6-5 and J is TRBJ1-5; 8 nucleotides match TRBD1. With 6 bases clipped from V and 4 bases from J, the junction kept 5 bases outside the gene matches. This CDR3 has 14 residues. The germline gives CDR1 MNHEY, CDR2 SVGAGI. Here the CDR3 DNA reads TGTGCCAGCAGACCGAGACAGGGGAATCAGCCCCAGCATTTT. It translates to CASRPRQGNQPQHF.

The CDR3 DNA reads as TGTGCCAGCAGTACCCGGACAGGGGTCACTGAAGCTTTCTTT. Protein product: CASSTRTGVTEAFF. The rearrangement links TRBV6-5 to TRBJ1-1; TRBD1 matches 9 bases. This CDR3 has 14 residues. The germline V gene encodes CDR1 MNHEY and CDR2 SVGAGI. Trimming removed 5 bases from V and 4 bases from J; junction bases left unmatched: 5.

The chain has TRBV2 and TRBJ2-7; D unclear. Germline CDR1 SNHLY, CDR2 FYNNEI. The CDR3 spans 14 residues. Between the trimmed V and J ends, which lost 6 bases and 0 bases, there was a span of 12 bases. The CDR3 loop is CASRPRISSYEQYF. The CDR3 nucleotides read TGTGCCAGCAGGCCCCGGATCAGCTCCTACGAGCAGTACTTC.

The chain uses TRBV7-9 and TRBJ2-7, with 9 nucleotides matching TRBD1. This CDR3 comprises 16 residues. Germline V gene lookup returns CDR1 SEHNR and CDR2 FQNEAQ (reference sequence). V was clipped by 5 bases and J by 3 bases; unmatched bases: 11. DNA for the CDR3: TGTGCCAGCAGCCCCGTACCGGGACAGGGCATCTACGAGCAGTACGTC. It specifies CASSPVPGQGIYEQYV.

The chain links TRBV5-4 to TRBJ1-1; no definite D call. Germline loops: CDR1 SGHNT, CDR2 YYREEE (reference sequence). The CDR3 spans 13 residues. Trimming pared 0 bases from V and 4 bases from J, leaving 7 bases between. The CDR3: CASSLGEGTEAFF. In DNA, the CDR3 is TGTGCCAGCAGCTTGGGGGAGGGCACTGAAGCTTTCTTT.